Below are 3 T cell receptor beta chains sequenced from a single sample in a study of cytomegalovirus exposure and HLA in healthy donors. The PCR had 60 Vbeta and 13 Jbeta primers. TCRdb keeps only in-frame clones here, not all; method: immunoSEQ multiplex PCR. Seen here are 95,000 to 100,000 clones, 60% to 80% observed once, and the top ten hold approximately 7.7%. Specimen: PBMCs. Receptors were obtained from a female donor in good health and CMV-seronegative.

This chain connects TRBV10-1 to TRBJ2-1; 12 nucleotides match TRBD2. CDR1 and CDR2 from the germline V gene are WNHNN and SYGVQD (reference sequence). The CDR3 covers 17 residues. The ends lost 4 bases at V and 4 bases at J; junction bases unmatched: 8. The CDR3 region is CASSGLAGAVGYNEQFF. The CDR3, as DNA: TGCGCCAGCAGTGGACTAGCGGGGGCCGTGGGGTACAATGAGCAGTTCTTC.

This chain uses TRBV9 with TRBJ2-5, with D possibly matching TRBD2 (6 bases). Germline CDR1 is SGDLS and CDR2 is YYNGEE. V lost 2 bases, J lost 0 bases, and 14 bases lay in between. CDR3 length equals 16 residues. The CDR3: CASSVSGWGDQETQYF. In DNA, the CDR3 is TGTGCCAGCAGCGTGAGCGGCTGGGGGGACCAAGAGACCCAGTACTTC. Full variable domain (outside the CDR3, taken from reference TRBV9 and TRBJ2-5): DSGVTQTPKHLITATGQRVTLRCSPRSGDLSVYWYQQSLDQGLQFLIQYYNGEERAKGNILERFSAQQFPDLHSELNLSSLELGDSALYFCASSVSGWGDQETQYFGPGTRLLVL.

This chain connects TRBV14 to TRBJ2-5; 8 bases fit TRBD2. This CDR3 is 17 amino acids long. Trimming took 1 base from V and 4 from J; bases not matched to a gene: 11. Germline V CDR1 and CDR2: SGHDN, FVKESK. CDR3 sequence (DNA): TGTGCCAGCAGCCAAGGAGAGGCGGGAGGCTTCCCAGAGACCCAGTACTTC. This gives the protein CASSQGEAGGFPETQYF.